This T cell receptor beta chain was profiled in a study of T cell clonotyping in hematopoietic cell transplantation. Profiled with immunoSEQ multiplex PCR; TCRdb holds only in-frame clones, not every one. The sample lists roughly 44,000 clones; nearly 97% were seen once. The CDR3 totals 13 residues. Germline V lookup: CDR1 SEHNR, CDR2 FQNEAQ (reference sequence). Trimming removed 4 bases from V and 3 bases from J, with 10 bases in between. This sequence originates from a man aged 25-40 years in good health. Some clones in this sample may be carry-over from other donors' samples. V and J are TRBV7-9 and TRBJ2-7, with D maybe TRBD2 (6 bases). The sequenced material came from peripheral blood mononuclear cells. The CDR3 coding sequence is TGTGCCAGCAGCTCACCGGGACTCTACGAGCAGTACTTC. This encodes CASSSPGLYEQYF. The variable domain in full, with the rest retrieved from reference TRBV7-9 and TRBJ2-7, is DTGVSQNPRHKITKRGQNVTFRCDPISEHNRLYWYRQTLGQGPEFLTYFQNEAQLEKSRLLSDRFSAERPKGSFSTLEIQRTEQGDSAMYLCASSSPGLYEQYFGPGTRLTVT.